A single sample gave rise to the 29 T cell receptor beta chains below, sequenced in a study of T cell responses to AZD1222 COVID-19 vaccine. TCRdb's copy holds only in-frame clones and misses some; the assay was immunoSEQ multiplex PCR. The data contain 100,000 to 130,000 clones, roughly nine tenths of them singletons. Here the sequenced sample was peripheral blood, taken 28 days after the second AZD1222 dose. These receptors came from an adult who received the AZD1222 COVID-19 vaccine.

The rearrangement uses TRBV6-1 and TRBJ2-7, with a possible D match to TRBD1 (5 bases). V lost 2 bases, J lost 6 bases, and 8 bases lay in between. Germline V lookup: CDR1 MNHNS, CDR2 SASEGT. This CDR3 has 12 residues. CDR3: CASSELRGEQYF. The DNA of the CDR3 is TGTGCCAGCAGTGAATTAAGGGGCGAGCAGTACTTC.

This rearrangement joins TRBV24-1 to TRBJ2-1, with TRBD2 matching 13 bases. Germline lookup yields CDR1 KGHDR and CDR2 SFDVKD. The V and J ends lost 2 bases and 4 bases, in that order; junction bases with no gene match: 22. The CDR3 extends over 23 amino acids. CDR3 protein: CATSDSPQIRQGPTSGGYNEQFF. CDR3 nucleotide sequence: TGTGCCACCAGTGATTCACCCCAAATACGACAGGGGCCGACTAGCGGGGGGTACAATGAGCAGTTCTTC.

The chain links TRBV6-5 to TRBJ1-2; D gene uncertain. V lost 0 bases, J lost 2 bases, and 10 bases lay in between. Per germline, CDR1 MNHEY and CDR2 SVGAGI. The CDR3 loop spans 15 amino acids. The CDR3 bases are TGTGCCAGCAGTTACTCGAACAGAATGAACTATGGCTACACCTTC. This gives the protein CASSYSNRMNYGYTF.

CDR3 residues: CASSLVTSGGNEQFF. Here the CDR3 DNA reads TGTGCCAGCAGCTTAGTTACCAGCGGGGGCAATGAGCAGTTCTTC. The chain has TRBV11-3 and TRBJ2-1; 8 nucleotides match TRBD2. The ends lost 1 base at V and 6 bases at J; junction bases unmatched: 5. Germline loops: CDR1 SGHNT, CDR2 YENEEA. The CDR3 has 15 amino acids.

Of note for this clone: At one of its ends the junction is not consistent with the germline gene, which may arise from a read error. The chain uses TRBV6-1 and TRBJ1-1, with D maybe TRBD1 (6 bases). Germline CDR1 and CDR2: MNHNS and SASEGT. The CDR3 runs to 14 residues. CDR3 region: CASREGGMNTEAFF. CDR3 coding DNA: TGTGCCAGCAGGGAAGGGGGGATGAACACTGAAGCTTTCTTT.

The chain combines TRBV20-1 with TRBJ1-4; D uncertain. V dropped 3 bases and J dropped 0 bases, with 8 bases sitting between them. The CDR3 consists of 14 residues. CDR1 and CDR2 from the germline V gene are DFQATT and SNEGSKA (reference sequence). The CDR3 reads CSASLHSTNEKLFF. The CDR3 nucleotides read TGCAGTGCTAGTCTCCATTCAACTAATGAAAAACTGTTTTTT.

This clone has a handful of counts. V is TRBV28 and J is TRBJ1-2, with 7 bases fitting TRBD1. This CDR3 spans 13 amino acids. Germline V gives CDR1 MDHEN, CDR2 SYDVKM. V gave up 6 bases and J gave up 7 bases; unmatched junction bases: 8. DNA of the CDR3: TGTGCCAGCAGACACAGGGGTAAGGGTGGCTACACCTTC. This gives the protein CASRHRGKGGYTF.

Only one count was recorded for this clone. This chain links TRBV2 with TRBJ1-2; 9 nucleotides line up with TRBD1. V gave up 1 base and J gave up 5 bases; unmatched junction bases: 8. Per germline, CDR1 SNHLY and CDR2 FYNNEI. The CDR3 contains 16 residues. CDR3 in amino acids: CASSEGRTGEGYGYTF. CDR3 sequence (DNA): TGTGCCAGCAGTGAAGGGAGGACAGGGGAAGGGTATGGCTACACCTTC.

The chain combines TRBV18 with TRBJ1-3; perhaps TRBD1 as D (6 bases). CDR1 and CDR2 from the germline V gene are KGHSH and LQKENI. Trimming cost V 0 bases and J 0 bases, with 12 bases left between them. The CDR3 runs to 17 residues. The CDR3 is CASSPPGQRISGNTIYF. CDR3 bases: TGTGCCAGCTCACCACCTGGACAGCGAATCTCTGGAAACACCATATATTTT.

The chain employs TRBV7-6 and TRBJ1-2, with D uncertain. This CDR3 spans 13 amino acids. V lost 3 bases and J lost 4, with 9 bases in between. From germline, CDR1 is SGHVS and CDR2 FNYEAQ. CDR3 coding DNA: TGTGCCAGCAGCTTGGCAGGTGGCTATGGCTACACCTTC. It translates to CASSLAGGYGYTF.

The V call is TRBV3-1 (or the pseudogene TRBV3-2), the J call TRBJ2-1; TRBD2 matches at 9 bases. This CDR3 spans 20 amino acids. The V and J ends lost 4 bases and 0 bases, in that order; junction bases with no gene match: 16. CDR1 is LGHDT and CDR2 is YNNKEL in the germline V gene (reference sequence). CDR3 bases: TGTGCCAGCAGCCTCACTAGGGTTAGCGGGGGCCTAAGCTCCTACAATGAGCAGTTCTTC. This sequence encodes CASSLTRVSGGLSSYNEQFF.

The V call is TRBV9, the J call TRBJ1-4; D gene ambiguous. V was clipped by 1 base and J by 0 bases, with 7 bases between them. The CDR3 totals 15 residues. Germline CDR1 reads SGDLS; CDR2 reads YYNGEE. As DNA, the CDR3 is TGTGCCAGCAGCGTAACACCTGCAACTAATGAAAAACTGTTTTTT. It codes for CASSVTPATNEKLFF.

This clone was observed a single time. The chain has TRBV2 and TRBJ2-3, with 11 positions matching TRBD1. Per the germline V gene, CDR1 is SNHLY and CDR2 is FYNNEI. Losses at the gene ends were 8 bases for V and 6 bases for J; bases not matched to a gene: 10. The CDR3 sequence is 15 residues long. CDR3 in amino acids: CASQKRTGGGDTQYF. CDR3 sequence (DNA): TGTGCCAGCCAAAAACGGACAGGGGGCGGGGATACGCAGTATTTT.

This clone was seen only once. The V and J genes are TRBV5-1 and TRBJ2-1, with TRBD1 matching over 10 bases. V lost 4 bases to trimming and J lost 6 bases; unmatched junction nucleotides: 4. The germline gives CDR1 SGHRS, CDR2 YFSETQ. CDR3 length equals 14 residues. The DNA of the CDR3 is TGCGCCAGCAGCACCGGGACAGGGGCCAATGAGCAGTTCTTC. Its translation is CASSTGTGANEQFF.

This chain joins TRBV7-2 and TRBJ2-5, with 11 positions matching TRBD2. The CDR3 loop spans 15 amino acids. The germline V gene encodes CDR1 SGHTA and CDR2 FQGNSA. With V trimmed by 5 bases and J by 5 bases, 7 bases remained unmatched. CDR3 protein: CASSPTSGGGETQYF. CDR3 DNA: TGTGCCAGCAGCCCAACTAGCGGGGGAGGGGAGACCCAGTACTTC.

This clone was recorded only once. The genes are TRBV2 and TRBJ2-7; no definite D call. The CDR3 is 13 amino acids. Germline CDR1 is SNHLY and CDR2 is FYNNEI. With 6 bases removed from V and 1 base from J, the gap between germline ends came to 10 bases. CDR3 region: CASRPGPSYEQYF. DNA of the CDR3: TGTGCCAGCAGACCGGGCCCGTCCTACGAGCAGTACTTC.

V and J are TRBV6-5 and TRBJ2-5, with 7 nucleotides matching TRBD1. The DNA matches TRBJ2-7 better at its end, which makes the J call doubtful. Germline V gene lookup returns CDR1 MNHEY and CDR2 SVGAGI. There are 13 residues in the CDR3. DNA of the CDR3: TGTGCCAGTCGTCGGCAGGGGGCCTACGAGCAGTACTTC. Protein sequence: CASRRQGAYEQYF.

The rearrangement uses TRBV4-1 and TRBJ2-5; D perhaps matches TRBD2 (5 bases). CDR3 size: 13 residues. The germline CDR1 and CDR2 sequences are MGHRA and YSYEKL. The V and J ends lost 9 bases and 5 bases respectively, with 16 bases between them. CDR3 amino acids: CARPDPTGETQYF. CDR3 sequence (DNA): TGCGCCAGACCGGACCCTACGGGGGAGACCCAGTACTTC.

V and J are TRBV30 and TRBJ2-3; 13 bases align to TRBD2. The CDR3 runs to 14 residues. The ends lost 5 bases at V and 3 bases at J; junction bases unmatched: 2. Germline V gene data show CDR1 as GTSNPN and CDR2 as SVGIG (reference sequence). The CDR3 DNA reads as TGTGCCTGGGAGACTAGCGGGGGGACAGATACGCAGTATTTT. Translating it yields CAWETSGGTDTQYF.

This chain joins TRBV3-1 (or the pseudogene TRBV3-2) and TRBJ2-7; 9 positions match TRBD1. Germline V gene data show CDR1 as LGHDT and CDR2 as YNNKEL (reference sequence). Losses at the gene ends were 8 bases for V and 3 bases for J; bases not matched to a gene: 2. The CDR3 is made up of 12 amino acids. CDR3 bases: TGTGCCAGCGCGACAGGGGGCTACGAGCAGTACTTC. It is translated as CASATGGYEQYF.

The genes are TRBV27 and TRBJ2-3, with D perhaps TRBD1 or TRBD2 (5 bases each). Germline CDR1 is MNHEY and CDR2 is SMNVEV (reference sequence). There are 15 residues in the CDR3. V was cut by 6 bases and J by 5 bases, with 18 bases left in between. The CDR3 DNA is TGTGCCAGCAGCCTAATCCGGGACCGAGGAGATACGCAGTATTTT. Translated: CASSLIRDRGDTQYF.

The V call is TRBV6-5, the J call TRBJ1-1, with 7 bases identical to TRBD1. J lost 4 bases, V lost 6 bases, and 5 bases had no gene match. The CDR3 consists of 13 residues. CDR1 and CDR2 (germline): MNHEY, SVGAGI. CDR3 sequence (DNA): TGTGCCAGCAGACCGGGACAGAGCACTGAAGCTTTCTTT. Translating it yields CASRPGQSTEAFF.

The genes are TRBV14 and TRBJ2-1; no reliable D call. V was pared by 6 bases and J by 0 bases, with 9 bases between. The CDR3 extends over 14 amino acids. Germline V CDR1 and CDR2: SGHDN, FVKESK. In DNA form, the CDR3 reads TGTGCCAGCAGTCCCCCTAGCTCCTACAATGAGCAGTTCTTC. Translated, it gives CASSPPSSYNEQFF.

This chain connects TRBV11-2 to TRBJ2-5, with 10 bases that match TRBD2. Germline V gene sequence: CDR1 SGHAT, CDR2 FQNNGV. The V and J ends lost 1 base and 5 bases, in that order; junction bases with no gene match: 4. The CDR3 loop spans 15 amino acids. The CDR3 DNA follows: TGTGCCAGCAGCTTAGCAGCGGGGGGGCCTGAGACCCAGTACTTC. Its translation: CASSLAAGGPETQYF.

This chain links TRBV4-1 with TRBJ2-7; maybe TRBD1 (5 bases). The CDR3 is 15 amino acids. Germline CDR1 is MGHRA and CDR2 is YSYEKL. Trimming took 0 bases from V and 2 from J, leaving 11 bases between them. Here the CDR3 DNA reads TGCGCCAGCAGCCAAGAAAGGGGTCAAACCTACGAGCAGTACTTC. Its protein is CASSQERGQTYEQYF.

The V call is TRBV6-5, the J call TRBJ1-5; TRBD1 might be the D (6 bases). The CDR3 runs 14 residues. Trimming shortened V by 6 bases and J by 0 bases, and 9 bases separated the two germline ends. Looked up from germline, CDR1 is MNHEY and CDR2 is SVGAGI. The CDR3 DNA reads TGTGCCAGCAGCCGGGACAATAGCAATCAGCCCCAGCATTTT. Translating gives CASSRDNSNQPQHF.

The chain joins TRBV7-2 to TRBJ1-1; 7 nucleotides agree with TRBD1. From germline, CDR1 is SGHTA and CDR2 FQGNSA. The CDR3 has 14 amino acids. Trimming took 2 bases from V and 4 from J; bases not matched to a gene: 4. The CDR3 spells CASSLNRGSTEAFF. The CDR3 DNA follows: TGTGCCAGCAGCTTAAACAGGGGATCCACTGAAGCTTTCTTT.

The chain uses TRBV3-1 (or the pseudogene TRBV3-2) and TRBJ1-3, with a tentative D call TRBD1 (6 bases). In germline, CDR1 is LGHDT, CDR2 YNNKEL (reference sequence). V dropped 1 base and J dropped 4 bases, with 11 bases sitting between them. The CDR3 length is 15 residues. The CDR3 sequence is CASSQAAGAGNTIYF. CDR3 nucleotide sequence: TGTGCCAGCAGCCAAGCCGCAGGGGCAGGAAACACCATATATTTT.

This CDR3 reads CASREWAYEQYF. CDR3 DNA sequence: TGTGCCAGCAGGGAATGGGCTTACGAGCAGTACTTC. The rearrangement uses TRBV2 and TRBJ2-7; D uncertain. The V gene lost 6 bases and the J gene lost 4 bases, with 10 bases spanning the gap. The germline CDR1 and CDR2 sequences are SNHLY and FYNNEI. This CDR3 comprises 12 residues.